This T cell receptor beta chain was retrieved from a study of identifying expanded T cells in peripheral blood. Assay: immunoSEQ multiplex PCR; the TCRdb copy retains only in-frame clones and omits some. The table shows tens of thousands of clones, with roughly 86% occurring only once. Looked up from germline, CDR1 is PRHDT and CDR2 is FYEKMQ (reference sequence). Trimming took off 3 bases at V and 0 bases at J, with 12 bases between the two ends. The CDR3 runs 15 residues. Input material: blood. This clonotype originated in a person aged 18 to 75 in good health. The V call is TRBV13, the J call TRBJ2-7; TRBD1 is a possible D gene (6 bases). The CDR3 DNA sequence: TGTGCCAGCAGCTTTTTAGACAGGAACTCCTACGAGCAGTACTTC. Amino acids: CASSFLDRNSYEQYF. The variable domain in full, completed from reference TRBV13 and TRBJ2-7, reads AAGVIQSPRHLIKEKRETATLKCYPIPRHDTVYWYQQGPGQDPQFLISFYEKMQSDKGSIPDRFSAQQFSDYHSELNMSSLELGDSALYFCASSFLDRNSYEQYFGPGTRLTVT.